The next 29 T cell receptor beta chains were all read from a single sample in a study of blood T cell repertoires in COVID-19. Repertoires were generated with immunoSEQ multiplex PCR, while TCRdb's copy carries only in-frame clones and drops some. The top ten hold more than 2% of the sample, which has about 260,000 clones, about 83% seen once. The sample consisted of PBMCs or T cells enriched from blood (not recorded which). The receptors come from a woman between 45 and 60 years old who had recovered from COVID-19.

This chain links TRBV5-4 with TRBJ2-7; TRBD1 is a possible D gene (5 bases). Trimming removed 4 bases from V and 1 base from J, with 12 bases in between. Looked up from germline, CDR1 is SGHNT and CDR2 is YYREEE (reference sequence). This CDR3 comprises 14 residues. As DNA, the CDR3 is TGTGCCAGCAGCGAATGGGGCCGATCCTACGAGCAGTACTTC. The encoded protein is CASSEWGRSYEQYF.

This clone has only one observation. This chain joins TRBV6-5 and TRBJ2-1; 12 bases match TRBD1. The V and J ends lost 4 bases and 2 bases, in that order; junction bases with no gene match: 3. Germline V gene sequence: CDR1 MNHEY, CDR2 SVGAGI. This CDR3 has 16 amino acids. CDR3 sequence reads: CASSWDRGLTYNEQFF. The DNA for the CDR3 is TGTGCCAGCAGTTGGGACAGGGGGCTAACCTACAATGAGCAGTTCTTC.

The V and J genes are TRBV28 and TRBJ2-1; the match to TRBD1 covers 9 bases. V trimming: 5 bases; J trimming: 8 bases; junction bases outside the gene matches: 7. The CDR3 totals 14 residues. Germline V gene sequence: CDR1 MDHEN, CDR2 SYDVKM. The CDR3 protein is CASSPSTGGHEQFF. The CDR3 DNA reads as TGTGCCAGCAGTCCTTCCACAGGGGGCCATGAGCAGTTCTTC.

The chain employs TRBV28 and TRBJ1-3; D is ambiguous. CDR1 is MDHEN, CDR2 SYDVKM, per germline. V lost 5 bases and J lost 6, with 11 bases in between. The CDR3 runs to 13 residues. In DNA, the CDR3 is TGTGCCAGCAGTAAGTGGGCCCAAAACACCATATATTTT. Its protein product is CASSKWAQNTIYF.

The V gene is TRBV5-6, the J gene TRBJ2-7; no firm D call. Germline V gene lookup returns CDR1 SGHDT and CDR2 YYEEEE. Between the trimmed V and J ends, which lost 0 bases and 6 bases, there was a span of 16 bases. This CDR3 is 15 amino acids long. The CDR3 nucleotides read TGTGCCAGCAGCTTGGCACCGGGTCCCACCGGCGAGCAGTACTTC. Its translation is CASSLAPGPTGEQYF.

This rearrangement joins TRBV7-9 to TRBJ1-5; D perhaps matches TRBD1 (5 bases). The V end lost 2 bases, the J end lost 7 bases, and 9 bases lay between the germline ends. Germline CDR1 reads SEHNR; CDR2 reads FQNEAQ (reference sequence). CDR3 length: 13 residues. This CDR3 reads CASSLTGDQPQHF. CDR3 bases: TGTGCCAGCAGCTTAACGGGGGACCAGCCCCAGCATTTT. The variable domain in full, completed from reference TRBV7-9 and TRBJ1-5, reads DTGVSQNPRHKITKRGQNVTFRCDPISEHNRLYWYRQTLGQGPEFLTYFQNEAQLEKSRLLSDRFSAERPKGSFSTLEIQRTEQGDSAMYLCASSLTGDQPQHFGDGTRLSIL.

The chain combines TRBV5-4 with TRBJ1-4; no clear D. This CDR3 spans 15 amino acids. Per germline, CDR1 SGHNT and CDR2 YYREEE (reference sequence). The ends were cut back, 4 bases at V and 7 bases at J, with 17 bases in the middle. CDR3 in amino acids: CASSPSEGVGEKLFF. CDR3 coding DNA: TGTGCCAGCAGCCCTTCGGAGGGAGTTGGTGAAAAACTGTTTTTT.

The chain joins TRBV18 to TRBJ2-3; 11 bases line up with TRBD2. The CDR3 length is 20 residues. Trimming cost V 4 bases and J 0 bases; bases outside gene matches: 15. Germline lookup yields CDR1 KGHSH and CDR2 LQKENI. The CDR3 coding sequence is TGTGCCAGCTCACGCCCGGTCTTGGGACTAGCGGCTCATAGCACAGATACGCAGTATTTT. This encodes CASSRPVLGLAAHSTDTQYF.

This chain joins TRBV19 and TRBJ2-7, with TRBD2 identical over 9 bases. The CDR3 contains 15 residues. After removal of 5 bases from V and 4 bases from J, the junction contained 9 bases not matched to a gene. Germline assignment: CDR1 LNHDA and CDR2 SQIVND (reference sequence). The CDR3 reads CASSPRNSGSYEQYF. The CDR3 DNA reads TGTGCCAGTAGTCCCCGTAATAGCGGGAGTTACGAGCAGTACTTC.

The chain uses TRBV28 and TRBJ2-7; perhaps TRBD2 as D (6 bases). The CDR3 is made up of 16 amino acids. V was pared by 2 bases and J by 6 bases, with 20 bases between. Germline V CDR1 and CDR2: MDHEN, SYDVKM. The CDR3 sequence: CASSLGFGREQSEQYF. CDR3 nucleotide sequence: TGTGCCAGCAGTTTAGGGTTCGGACGGGAGCAGTCCGAGCAGTACTTC. Complete variable domain (other parts from reference TRBV28 and TRBJ2-7): DVKVTQSSRYLVKRTGEKVFLECVQDMDHENMFWYRQDPGLGLRLIYFSYDVKMKEKGDIPEGYSVSREKKERFSLILESASTNQTSMYLCASSLGFGREQSEQYFGPGTRLTVT.

The chain links TRBV7-9 to TRBJ2-5; TRBD2 might be the D (6 bases). The CDR3 totals 15 residues. The germline V and J ends were trimmed by 5 bases and 2 bases, with 15 bases remaining between them. CDR1 and CDR2 (germline): SEHNR, FQNEAQ (reference sequence). Written as DNA, the CDR3 is TGTGCCAGCAGCCCTGCGGGGCCGATTCAAGAGACCCAGTACTTC. Translation gives CASSPAGPIQETQYF.

The rearrangement links TRBV6-5 to TRBJ2-7; 10 bases are a match to TRBD2. With 6 bases clipped from V and 2 bases from J, the junction kept 4 bases outside the gene matches. The CDR3 has 14 amino acids. In germline, CDR1 is MNHEY, CDR2 SVGAGI. The CDR3 region is CASSLAGVPYEQYF. The CDR3 DNA is TGTGCCAGCAGCCTAGCGGGGGTGCCCTACGAGCAGTACTTC.

The V and J genes are TRBV19 and TRBJ2-2; TRBD2 matches 10 bases. V lost 1 base, J lost 6 bases, and 11 bases stayed unmatched. The CDR3 runs 18 residues. Germline V gene lookup returns CDR1 LNHDA and CDR2 SQIVND (reference sequence). For the CDR3, the DNA is TGTGCCAGTAGTATAGCTTTACTAGGAGCGGGGGGGCCCGGGGAGCTGTTTTTT. The encoded protein is CASSIALLGAGGPGELFF.

This clone turned up a few times. The rearrangement joins TRBV3-1 (or the pseudogene TRBV3-2) to TRBJ2-3, with 7 bases identical to TRBD2. Germline V CDR1 and CDR2: LGHDT, YNNKEL (reference sequence). CDR3 length equals 18 residues. The V and J ends lost 0 bases and 6 bases, in that order; junction bases with no gene match: 15. CDR3 in amino acids: CASSQDPRLARPPDTQYF. The CDR3 bases are TGTGCCAGCAGCCAAGATCCCAGACTAGCAAGGCCCCCCGATACGCAGTATTTT.

V gene TRBV27 combines with J gene TRBJ2-7; D may be TRBD2 (5 bases). From germline, CDR1 is MNHEY and CDR2 SMNVEV (reference sequence). The length of the CDR3 is 15 residues. Trimming cost V 4 bases and J 0 bases, with 13 bases left between them. CDR3 loop: CASSSPTGSSYEQYF. In DNA, the CDR3 is TGTGCCAGCAGTTCCCCGACGGGGAGCTCCTACGAGCAGTACTTC.

V and J are TRBV19 and TRBJ1-1; a possible D gene is TRBD1 (5 bases). Germline V CDR1 and CDR2: LNHDA, SQIVND (reference sequence). The CDR3 contains 15 residues. Trimming stripped 0 bases from V and 1 base from J, with 9 bases between. CDR3 in amino acids: CASSIDSGRNTEAFF. The CDR3 DNA reads as TGTGCCAGTAGTATAGATTCAGGGCGGAACACTGAAGCTTTCTTT.

V is TRBV7-2 and J is TRBJ2-7, with D possibly being TRBD1 (5 bases). The germline V and J ends were trimmed by 5 bases and 2 bases, with 13 bases remaining between them. In germline, CDR1 is SGHTA, CDR2 FQGNSA. This CDR3 has 14 residues. The chain's CDR3 is CASSIGHGAYEQYF. The CDR3 region has the DNA TGTGCCAGCAGCATAGGACATGGTGCCTACGAGCAGTACTTC.

The rearrangement links TRBV6-5 to TRBJ1-2; D may be TRBD1 (5 bases). The CDR3 extends over 13 amino acids. The V end was cut by 7 bases, the J end by 3 bases, with 12 bases between. Germline V gene lookup returns CDR1 MNHEY and CDR2 SVGAGI. DNA of the CDR3: TGTGCCAGCACCTTAGACAGAGACTATGGCTACACCTTC. It encodes CASTLDRDYGYTF.

The chain carries TRBV7-8 and TRBJ2-2; no reliable D call. CDR3 length: 17 amino acids. The germline gives CDR1 SGHVS, CDR2 FQNEAQ. Trimming left V 5 bases short and J 2 bases short, with 18 bases between. The CDR3 here is CASSPKRGSLNTGELFF. As DNA, the CDR3 is TGTGCCAGCAGCCCCAAGCGCGGCTCCCTAAACACCGGGGAGCTGTTTTTT.

J is TRBJ1-1 and V is TRBV7-2; possible D gene TRBD1, 6 bases. The CDR3 has 16 residues. Trimming removed 1 base from V and 6 bases from J, with 18 bases in between. Germline-derived CDR1 and CDR2 are SGHTA and FQGNSA. The CDR3 region is CASSLVVTGGGSEAFF. The CDR3 bases are TGTGCCAGCAGCTTAGTCGTTACGGGGGGCGGGTCTGAAGCTTTCTTT.

The chain joins TRBV5-1 to TRBJ2-1; the match to TRBD2 covers 8 bases. Per germline, CDR1 SGHRS and CDR2 YFSETQ. The CDR3 covers 14 residues. The V segment lost 8 bases and the J segment 4 bases; nucleotides outside the gene matches: 8. CDR3 sequence: CASCIGLAYNEQFF. The CDR3 DNA reads as TGCGCCAGTTGTATAGGACTAGCTTACAATGAGCAGTTCTTC.

This chain uses TRBV5-6 with TRBJ2-3; 8 nucleotides align to TRBD2. The V and J ends lost 4 bases and 4 bases, in that order; junction bases with no gene match: 11. The CDR3 runs to 16 residues. Germline-derived CDR1 and CDR2 are SGHDT and YYEEEE. For the CDR3, the DNA is TGTGCCAGCAGCCCCTGGGGTAGCGGGGTCCCAGATACGCAGTATTTT. Translation: CASSPWGSGVPDTQYF.

The genes are TRBV28 and TRBJ2-1, with TRBD2 matching 10 bases. The CDR3 contains 16 residues. CDR1 is MDHEN and CDR2 is SYDVKM in the germline V gene. Trimming at V came to 3 bases and at J to 6 bases, leaving 8 bases not matched to a gene. CDR3 sequence (DNA): TGTGCCAGCAGTTTCGACCTAGCGGGAGAAGTCAATGAGCAGTTCTTC. It is translated as CASSFDLAGEVNEQFF.

This clone has just a few counts. The chain joins TRBV23-1 to TRBJ2-5; D remains ambiguous. TRBV23-1 carries the ORF label, with uncertain function. Trimming removed 8 bases at V and 5 bases at J, with 15 bases between. This CDR3 has 13 amino acids. CDR3 coding DNA: TGCGCCAGCCACTCCTCCGCTGCGGAGACCCAGTACTTC. Protein sequence: CASHSSAAETQYF.

The gene calls are TRBV28 and TRBJ2-4; the D gene is possibly TRBD2 (5 bases). Germline CDR1 is MDHEN and CDR2 is SYDVKM. The CDR3 is 13 residues long. Deletions cut 2 bases from V and 7 bases from J, with 9 bases between. The CDR3 loop is CASSLGGENIQYF. The CDR3 bases are TGTGCCAGCAGTTTAGGTGGGGAGAACATTCAGTACTTC. The full variable domain, rest sourced from reference TRBV28 and TRBJ2-4, is DVKVTQSSRYLVKRTGEKVFLECVQDMDHENMFWYRQDPGLGLRLIYFSYDVKMKEKGDIPEGYSVSREKKERFSLILESASTNQTSMYLCASSLGGENIQYFGAGTRLSVL.

There are a few counts of this clone. The gene calls are TRBV19 and TRBJ1-6; 7 bases are a match to TRBD1. Germline-derived CDR1 and CDR2 are LNHDA and SQIVND (reference sequence). This CDR3 is 14 amino acids long. J gave up 9 bases and V 7 bases, and 9 bases lay outside the gene matches. CDR3 DNA sequence: TGTGCCAGTACACTTAGACAGGGCGGTTCACCCCTCCACTTT. This encodes CASTLRQGGSPLHF.

V usage is TRBV4-3 and J usage is TRBJ1-4; 11 positions match TRBD1. This CDR3 spans 17 amino acids. The V segment lost 4 bases and the J segment 7 bases; nucleotides outside the gene matches: 11. The V gene's germline CDR1 is LGHNA and CDR2 YSLEER. The CDR3 bases are TGCGCCAGCAGCCCGGGACAGGGGGTTGGATTGGGTGAAAAACTGTTTTTT. Amino acid sequence: CASSPGQGVGLGEKLFF.

The rearrangement uses TRBV5-6 and TRBJ2-7, with D possibly TRBD2 on 5 matching bases. Germline V gives CDR1 SGHDT, CDR2 YYEEEE. Deletions cut 0 bases from V and 3 bases from J, with 10 bases between. This CDR3 has 14 residues. The CDR3 is CASSLVLGSYEQYF. The DNA for the CDR3 is TGTGCCAGCAGCTTGGTTCTAGGGAGCTACGAGCAGTACTTC.

This clone was seen only once. The chain joins TRBV4-1 to TRBJ2-1; 9 bases align to TRBD2. This CDR3 has 16 residues. V trimming: 5 bases; J trimming: 4 bases; junction bases outside the gene matches: 9. Germline V gene data show CDR1 as MGHRA and CDR2 as YSYEKL. In DNA, the CDR3 is TGCGCCAGCAGCAAGGGACTAGCTATACGATACAATGAGCAGTTCTTC. This encodes CASSKGLAIRYNEQFF.